This TCR beta chain comes out of a study of Ad26.COV2.S vaccination and SARS-CoV-2 variants. The V gene's germline CDR1 is SEHNR and CDR2 FQNEAQ (reference sequence). V dropped 0 bases and J dropped 1; count of bases not matched to a gene: 2. The CDR3 spans 15 residues. TCRdb's copy holds only in-frame clones and misses some; the assay was immunoSEQ multiplex PCR. The data show some 350,000 clones, with just over 90% seen just once and under 5% held by the top ten. The source material was peripheral blood, sampled after recovery from COVID-19. This sequence joins TRBV7-9 and TRBJ1-1; 7 bases are shared with TRBD1. The source is a human donor who had recovered from COVID-19. CDR3 sequence (DNA): TGTGCCAGCAGCTTAGCGAGACAGGGGAACACTGAAGCTTTCTTT. Its protein is CASSLARQGNTEAFF.